The 26 T cell receptor beta chains in this list originate from one sample, sequenced in a study of T cell responses to AZD1222 COVID-19 vaccine. The assay was immunoSEQ multiplex PCR, and TCRdb's table has in-frame clones only and misses some. Counted here are about 88,000 clones, 70% to 90% occurring once; the ten biggest clones make up about 3.7%. Material: peripheral blood, obtained on day 0 of AZD1222 vaccination. The receptors stem from an adult in good health.

This clone was detected only once. V is TRBV7-3 and J is TRBJ2-3; the match to TRBD2 covers 12 bases. Trimming took 4 bases from V and 3 from J; bases not matched to a gene: 5. Germline CDR1 and CDR2: SGHTA and FQGTGA. This CDR3 is 16 amino acids long. CDR3 amino acids: CASSSPLAGGTDTQYF. CDR3 bases: TGTGCCAGCAGCTCCCCTCTAGCGGGGGGGACAGATACGCAGTATTTT.

The chain is built from TRBV12-3 or TRBV12-4 and TRBJ1-3, with D uncertain. CDR3 length equals 13 residues. V lost 8 bases and J 0 bases, leaving 8 bases between the germline ends. This CDR3 reads CASALSSGNTIYF. In nucleotides, the CDR3 is TGTGCCAGCGCCCTAAGCTCTGGAAACACCATATATTTT.

This chain uses TRBV5-4 with TRBJ2-3; D is possibly TRBD2 (6 bases). Germline CDR1 reads SGHNT; CDR2 reads YYREEE (reference sequence). The CDR3 has 14 residues. The V end was cut by 9 bases, the J end by 0 bases, with 14 bases between. CDR3 DNA: TGTGCCATGGGGGAGGCAGGGAGCACAGATACGCAGTATTTT. Translated: CAMGEAGSTDTQYF.

This clone has only one observation. The rearrangement uses TRBV19 and TRBJ1-1, with D perhaps matching TRBD1 (6 bases). V lost 0 bases, J lost 5 bases, and 10 bases lay in between. CDR1 and CDR2 (germline): LNHDA, SQIVND (reference sequence). This CDR3 is built from 14 residues. The CDR3 region has the DNA TGTGCCAGTAGTATAGAGGGGGGCAGTACTGAAGCTTTCTTT. Protein sequence: CASSIEGGSTEAFF.

This clone is a singleton in its sample. V usage is TRBV4-3 and J usage is TRBJ1-5; D remains ambiguous. Germline V gene data show CDR1 as LGHNA and CDR2 as YSLEER. CDR3 length: 14 residues. V gave up 0 bases and J gave up 4 bases, with 7 bases separating them. The DNA for the CDR3 is TGCGCCAGCAGCCAAGATTATCAGAATCAGCCCCAGCATTTT. Encoded protein: CASSQDYQNQPQHF.

V gene TRBV2 combines with J gene TRBJ2-7; 8 bases map to TRBD1. V shed 6 bases, J shed 6 bases, and the junction held 7 bases outside the gene matches. Germline V gene data show CDR1 as SNHLY and CDR2 as FYNNEI. The CDR3 sequence is 13 residues long. The CDR3 nucleotides read TGTGCCAGCAGGGACAGGGCTTTAGGCGAGCAGTACTTC. As protein: CASRDRALGEQYF.

The chain recombines TRBV28 with TRBJ2-5, with 11 nucleotides matching TRBD1. The CDR3 is made up of 15 amino acids. V lost 2 bases, J lost 4 bases, and 3 bases stayed unmatched. CDR1 is MDHEN and CDR2 is SYDVKM in the germline V gene. The CDR3 coding sequence is TGTGCCAGCAGTTTAGCTGGGACAGGGGGAGAGACCCAGTACTTC. Translation: CASSLAGTGGETQYF.

J is TRBJ1-4 and V is TRBV11-2, with 12 bases lining up with TRBD1. Germline assignment: CDR1 SGHAT and CDR2 FQNNGV. The CDR3 contains 15 residues. The junction had 2 bases not matched to a gene; V was cut back by 4 bases and J by 5 bases. CDR3 residues: CASSSGTGGNEKLFF. The CDR3 bases are TGTGCCAGCAGCTCTGGGACAGGGGGCAATGAAAAACTGTTTTTT.

The chain carries TRBV5-1 and TRBJ1-1, with TRBD1 matching over 7 bases. Germline CDR1 reads SGHRS; CDR2 reads YFSETQ. V was pared by 0 bases and J by 4 bases, with 6 bases of the junction left unmatched. CDR3 size: 15 residues. CDR3 region: CASSLATGLVTEAFF. The CDR3 DNA follows: TGCGCCAGCAGCTTGGCGACAGGGCTGGTCACTGAAGCTTTCTTT.

The rearrangement joins TRBV6-2 or TRBV6-3 to TRBJ2-1, with D maybe TRBD2 (6 bases). This CDR3 is built from 15 residues. Germline loops: CDR1 MNHEY, CDR2 SVGEGT. V lost 2 bases and J lost 1, with 9 bases in between. CDR3 residues: CASSYSGWSYNEQFF. The CDR3 DNA reads TGTGCCAGCAGTTACAGCGGGTGGTCCTACAATGAGCAGTTCTTC.

The rearrangement uses TRBV28 and TRBJ1-4, with D maybe TRBD1 (5 bases). V shed 5 bases and J shed 4 bases, with 17 bases lying between them. The length of the CDR3 is 16 residues. In germline, CDR1 is MDHEN, CDR2 SYDVKM. The CDR3 DNA reads as TGTGCCAGCAGTGGCCGGGACCGTTCCTTTAATGAAAAACTGTTTTTT. Translation: CASSGRDRSFNEKLFF.

This clone was counted only a few times. This sequence joins TRBV19 and TRBJ1-2; D gene ambiguous. This CDR3 contains 16 residues. V was trimmed by 0 bases and J by 5 bases, leaving 16 bases between them. Germline V gene data show CDR1 as LNHDA and CDR2 as SQIVND (reference sequence). The CDR3 coding sequence is TGTGCCAGTAGTATAGATCTCTCCTCAGCCTTTTATGGCTACACCTTC. Protein: CASSIDLSSAFYGYTF.

The rearrangement links TRBV29-1 to TRBJ1-4; 7 bases agree with TRBD1. V dropped 7 bases and J dropped 7; count of bases not matched to a gene: 9. This CDR3 has 13 amino acids. The germline CDR1 and CDR2 sequences are SQVTM and ANQGSEA. The DNA of the CDR3 is TGCAGCGGAACAAGACAGGGTGTTGAAAAACTGTTTTTT. This translates into CSGTRQGVEKLFF.

The chain is built from TRBV16 and TRBJ1-4, with D unresolved. Germline values: CDR1 KGHSY, CDR2 FQNENV. This CDR3 has 12 residues. Trimming took off 6 bases at V and 8 bases at J, with 10 bases between the two ends. The CDR3 loop is CASSLRVEKLFF. Here the CDR3 DNA reads TGTGCCAGCAGTCTCCGTGTAGAAAAACTGTTTTTT.

The rearrangement joins TRBV7-8 to TRBJ1-4; perhaps TRBD1 as D (5 bases). This CDR3 has 15 amino acids. V was shortened by 4 bases and J by 2 bases, with 11 bases between the two germline ends. Germline V gives CDR1 SGHVS, CDR2 FQNEAQ. The CDR3 protein is CASSSRDRTNEKLFF. The DNA of the CDR3 is TGTGCCAGCAGCTCCAGGGACCGGACTAATGAAAAACTGTTTTTT.

This clone was seen just once. This chain links TRBV6-5 with TRBJ2-1; a weak D match, TRBD1 (6 bases). The V gene lost 0 bases and the J gene lost 2 bases, with 11 bases spanning the gap. The CDR3 is 16 amino acids. Germline V lookup: CDR1 MNHEY, CDR2 SVGAGI. The CDR3 bases are TGTGCCAGCAGTTACTCGGGGCAGGGGACCTACAATGAGCAGTTCTTC. It encodes CASSYSGQGTYNEQFF.

The V call is TRBV5-6, the J call TRBJ2-2; possible D gene TRBD2, 6 bases. Germline assignment: CDR1 SGHDT and CDR2 YYEEEE. This CDR3 is 15 amino acids long. V was shortened by 0 bases and J by 4 bases, with 10 bases between the two germline ends. For the CDR3, the DNA is TGTGCCAGCAGCTTGGAGGCGGGGCGCACCGGGGAGCTGTTTTTT. Translation gives CASSLEAGRTGELFF.

Here the CDR3 DNA reads TGTGCCAGCAGGCACAGGGATAACTATGGCTACACCTTC. Its protein product is CASRHRDNYGYTF. The chain uses TRBV6-6 and TRBJ1-2; a weak D match, TRBD1 (6 bases). CDR1 and CDR2 from the germline V gene are MNHNY and SVGAGI (reference sequence). This CDR3 comprises 13 residues. Deletions cut 6 bases from V and 1 base from J, with 9 bases between.

This chain links TRBV4-1 with TRBJ1-5, with D uncertain. V dropped 1 base and J dropped 6 bases, with 13 bases sitting between them. The germline CDR1 and CDR2 sequences are MGHRA and YSYEKL. CDR3 length: 15 residues. The CDR3 DNA follows: TGCGCCAGCAGCCAAGCAGCGGGATCCTTTCAGCCCCAGCATTTT. Translating it yields CASSQAAGSFQPQHF.

V is TRBV21-1 and J is TRBJ1-1; TRBD1, as called in the table, went unchecked against the DNA. TRBV21-1 is given as a pseudogene. CDR3 size: 17 residues. The CDR3 nucleotides are TGTGCCAGCAGCAGGTTCGCAACCACGACAGAGAACACTGAAGCTTTCTTT. The encoded protein is CASSRFATTTENTEAFF.

V is TRBV5-4 and J is TRBJ2-7, with 9 bases that match TRBD1. The CDR3 covers 14 residues. The V and J ends lost 4 bases and 6 bases, in that order; junction bases with no gene match: 8. In germline, CDR1 is SGHNT, CDR2 YYREEE (reference sequence). CDR3 residues: CASSTQQGAGEQYF. CDR3 coding DNA: TGTGCCAGCAGCACCCAACAGGGGGCGGGCGAGCAGTACTTC.

The chain joins TRBV7-9 to TRBJ1-1; D gene uncertain. Germline-derived CDR1 and CDR2 are SEHNR and FQNEAQ (reference sequence). V gave up 2 bases and J gave up 10 bases, with 14 bases separating them. This CDR3 comprises 13 residues. CDR3 coding DNA: TGTGCCAGCAGCTTATTGGTGGACGGCCGAGCTTTCTTT. The encoded protein is CASSLLVDGRAFF.

V is TRBV7-6 and J is TRBJ2-1; D may be TRBD2 (6 bases). Germline V gene lookup returns CDR1 SGHVS and CDR2 FNYEAQ. V lost 1 base and J 7 bases, leaving 8 bases between the germline ends. The length of the CDR3 is 13 residues. The CDR3, as DNA: TGTGCCAGCAGCTTAGGGAGGGCAAATGAGCAGTTCTTC. As protein: CASSLGRANEQFF. The full variable domain, rest sourced from reference TRBV7-6 and TRBJ2-1, is GAGVSQSPRYKVTKRGQDVALRCDPISGHVSLYWYRQALGQGPEFLTYFNYEAQQDKSGLPNDRFSAERPEGSISTLTIQRTEQRDSAMYRCASSLGRANEQFFGPGTRLTVL.

The V and J genes are TRBV5-1 and TRBJ1-1; D gene unclear. CDR1 is SGHRS, CDR2 YFSETQ, per germline. This CDR3 has 15 amino acids. Trimming cost V 2 bases and J 1 base, with 12 bases left between them. DNA of the CDR3: TGCGCCAGCAGCTTAGGGCTTGGAGAGAACACTGAAGCTTTCTTT. Translation: CASSLGLGENTEAFF.

CDR3 amino acids: CASSLGQGSRTEAFF. CDR3 bases: TGCGCCAGCAGCCTAGGACAGGGGAGTAGGACTGAAGCTTTCTTT. V is TRBV5-1 and J is TRBJ1-1; 9 bases are a match to TRBD1. Germline trimming cut 4 bases from V and 5 bases from J; bases unmatched to any gene: 9. The germline V gene has CDR1 SGHRS and CDR2 YFSETQ. The CDR3 is 15 amino acids.

CDR3 nucleotide sequence: TGTGCCAGCAGCTTGGGCAGGGGGCAGGAAGCTTTCTTT. It specifies CASSLGRGQEAFF. The chain uses TRBV7-2 and TRBJ1-1, with 8 bases identical to TRBD1. This CDR3 is 13 amino acids long. The junction had 5 bases not matched to a gene; V was cut back by 3 bases and J by 8 bases. Germline V lookup: CDR1 SGHTA, CDR2 FQGNSA. The full variable domain, completed using reference TRBV7-2 and TRBJ1-1, is GAGVSQSPSNKVTEKGKDVELRCDPISGHTALYWYRQSLGQGLEFLIYFQGNSAPDKSGLPSDRFSAERTGGSVSTLTIQRTQQEDSAVYLCASSLGRGQEAFFGQGTRLTVV.